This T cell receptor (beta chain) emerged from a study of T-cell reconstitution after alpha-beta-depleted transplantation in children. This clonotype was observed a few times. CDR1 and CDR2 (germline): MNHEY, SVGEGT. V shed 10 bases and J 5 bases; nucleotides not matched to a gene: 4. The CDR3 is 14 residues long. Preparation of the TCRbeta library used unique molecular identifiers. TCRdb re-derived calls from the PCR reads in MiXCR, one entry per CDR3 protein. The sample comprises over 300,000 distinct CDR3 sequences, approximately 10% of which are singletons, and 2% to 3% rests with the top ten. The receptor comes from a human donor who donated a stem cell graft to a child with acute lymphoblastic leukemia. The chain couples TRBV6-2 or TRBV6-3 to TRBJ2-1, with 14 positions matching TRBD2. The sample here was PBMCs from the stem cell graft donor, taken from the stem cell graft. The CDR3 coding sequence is TGTGCCACCGGACTAGCGGGAGGCAACAATGAGCAGTTCTTC. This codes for CATGLAGGNNEQFF.